This T cell receptor beta chain originates from a study of control samples from healthy donors and cancer patients. Some clones are missing from TCRdb's copy, which holds only in-frame ones; the method was immunoSEQ multiplex PCR. The top ten hold about 6.3% of the sample, which has roughly 450,000 clones, over 75% seen once. The germline CDR1 and CDR2 sequences are SGHAT and FQNNGV. The CDR3 covers 14 residues. V lost 3 bases, J lost 6 bases, and 4 bases stayed unmatched. Input material: PBMCs. The rearrangement joins TRBV11-2 to TRBJ1-5, with 8 bases identical to TRBD1. This TCR was sampled from a man aged 35-49 years with head and neck cancer. The CDR3, as DNA: TGTGCCAGCAGCTTTCTCGGACAGGGTCAGCCCCAGCATTTT. Translation: CASSFLGQGQPQHF.